This TCR beta chain was obtained from a study of CD8 T cells in Susac syndrome. RNA, at about 0.5 to 1 ug, was reverse transcribed with random hexamers. TCR beta CDR3 was amplified by immunoSEQ multiplex PCR. This amplification extended across 54 Vbeta and 13 Jbeta segments. TCRdb called the immunoSEQ multiplex PCR reads again in MiXCR, with one record for every CDR3 protein. The sample includes some 260,000 distinct CDR3 sequences, 70% to 90% of them seen just once. Multiple sclerosis controls were treatment-naive patients with stable or active relapsing-remitting disease. Sequencing input: CD8+ T cells from PBMCs. The clonotype was recovered from a human donor with multiple sclerosis.

The CDR3 loop reads CASSIGRRNYGYTF. In nucleotides, the CDR3 is TGTGCCAGTAGTATCGGCCGGAGGAACTATGGCTACACCTTC. The V gene is TRBV19, the J gene TRBJ1-2; D not certain. CDR1 and CDR2 from the germline V gene are LNHDA and SQIVND (reference sequence). V lost 3 bases to trimming and J lost 2 bases, with 10 bases between them. The CDR3 contains 14 residues.